These 32 T cell receptor beta chains originate from one sample sequenced in a study of T cells in Graves' hyperthyroidism and ophthalmopathy. What was amplified from RNA transcripts were TCR beta CDR3 regions. The primer set for the first-round RT-PCR of the TCR CDR3 was HTBI. TCRdb independently ran MiXCR on the multiplex PCR reads; one entry per CDR3 protein. The repertoire includes some 580,000 distinct CDR3 sequences, about 16% of them detected once, and roughly 3% sits in the top ten. The sequenced material came from blood. The receptors originated from a woman between 35 and 50 years old with Graves' ophthalmopathy.

The table lists this clonotype with a few counts. Possible read error: a much larger clone is one base away. The V call is TRBV2, the J call TRBJ2-1; unclear D gene. This CDR3 spans 13 amino acids. The V end lost 5 bases, the J end lost 3 bases, and 8 bases lay between the germline ends. Germline-derived CDR1 and CDR2 are SNHLY and FYNNEI. The CDR3 sequence: CASSPWSYNEQFF. The CDR3 DNA reads as TGTGCCAGCAGTCCGTGGAGCTACAATGAGCAGTTCTTC.

This clonotype appeared a few times. The gene calls are TRBV5-8 and TRBJ1-2; D uncertain. This CDR3 has 13 amino acids. CDR1 and CDR2 from the germline V gene are SGHTS and YDEGEE. Trimming shortened V by 4 bases and J by 7 bases, and 14 bases separated the two germline ends. This CDR3 reads CASSRSREGGYTF. For the CDR3, the DNA is TGTGCCAGCAGCCGCTCCCGGGAGGGTGGCTACACCTTC.

This clonotype was recorded at least ten times. The J gene is TRBJ2-7, the V gene TRBV2, with D maybe TRBD2 (5 bases). The germline V gene encodes CDR1 SNHLY and CDR2 FYNNEI. Between the trimmed V and J ends, which lost 0 bases and 6 bases, there was a span of 18 bases. The CDR3 length is 16 residues. CDR3 loop: CASSEALLLVGLEQYF. CDR3 sequence (DNA): TGTGCCAGCAGTGAAGCGCTTCTACTAGTAGGTCTCGAGCAGTACTTC.

This clonotype was counted between two and nine times. The chain is built from TRBV6-1 and TRBJ1-2; TRBD1 aligns across 8 bases. The CDR3 contains 14 residues. CDR1 is MNHNS and CDR2 is SASEGT in the germline V gene. The junction had 9 bases not matched to a gene; V was cut back by 5 bases and J by 7 bases. The DNA of the CDR3 is TGTGCCAGCAGTTACGGACAGGGCTTTGGTGGCTACACCTTC. It codes for CASSYGQGFGGYTF.

V usage is TRBV6-1 and J usage is TRBJ2-2, with D perhaps matching TRBD2 (5 bases). The CDR3 has 15 amino acids. Trimming took off 6 bases at V and 3 bases at J, with 14 bases between the two ends. Germline CDR1 and CDR2: MNHNS and SASEGT. The CDR3 region has the DNA TGTGCCAGCAGCAATTTAGCGCCGGACACCGGGGAGCTGTTTTTT. It specifies CASSNLAPDTGELFF.

J is TRBJ1-1 and V is TRBV6-2 or TRBV6-3; 7 positions agree with TRBD1. Germline CDR1 is MNHEY and CDR2 is SVGEGT. The J segment lost 6 bases and the V segment lost 4 bases, leaving 8 bases of the junction unmatched. CDR3 size: 14 residues. DNA for the CDR3: TGTGCCAGCAGTTCTATTTTAGGGACAGCTGAAGCTTTCTTT. The encoded protein is CASSSILGTAEAFF.

The chain links TRBV6-1 to TRBJ1-1; unclear D gene. The CDR3 loop spans 13 amino acids. Trimming shortened V by 3 bases and J by 4 bases, and 9 bases separated the two germline ends. CDR1 and CDR2 (germline): MNHNS, SASEGT. The CDR3 sequence is CASSEVRSTEAFF. The CDR3 bases are TGTGCCAGCAGTGAGGTTCGGAGCACTGAAGCTTTCTTT.

This clonotype was counted a few times. V usage is TRBV4-1 and J usage is TRBJ1-6; no definite D call. Trimming took off 0 bases at V and 2 bases at J, with 14 bases between the two ends. Germline lookup yields CDR1 MGHRA and CDR2 YSYEKL. The length of the CDR3 is 18 residues. CDR3 sequence: CASSQDPSVGTYNSPLHF. The CDR3 coding sequence is TGCGCCAGCAGCCAAGACCCTTCGGTCGGAACCTATAATTCACCCCTCCACTTT.

This clonotype was counted at least ten times. The chain joins TRBV2 to TRBJ2-1, with TRBD2 identical over 9 bases. Germline V CDR1 and CDR2: SNHLY, FYNNEI. This CDR3 is 17 amino acids long. Losses at the gene ends were 7 bases for V and 7 bases for J; bases not matched to a gene: 17. The CDR3 nucleotides are TGTGCCAGCATGAGTGGGTTAGCGGGAGCATTGAGGAATGAGCAGTTCTTC. It is translated as CASMSGLAGALRNEQFF.

V is TRBV20-1 and J is TRBJ1-5; D is ambiguous. The CDR3 runs to 13 residues. Germline lookup yields CDR1 DFQATT and CDR2 SNEGSKA (reference sequence). V lost 4 bases and J lost 4, with 11 bases in between. The CDR3 DNA follows: TGCAGTGCTATACCCTTAGCAAATCAGCCCCAGCATTTT. Translating it yields CSAIPLANQPQHF.

The sample holds a few counts of this clonotype. The rearrangement links TRBV20-1 to TRBJ2-3, with 9 bases identical to TRBD2. V was clipped by 0 bases and J by 0 bases; unmatched bases: 7. The germline gives CDR1 DFQATT, CDR2 SNEGSKA (reference sequence). The length of the CDR3 is 17 residues. CDR3 nucleotides: TGCAGTGCTAGAGATTTGCTAGCGGGGTCAAGCACAGATACGCAGTATTTT. It codes for CSARDLLAGSSTDTQYF.

This clonotype was found a few times. The chain is built from TRBV18 and TRBJ1-1; 7 bases map to TRBD1. Trimming at V came to 0 bases and at J to 9 bases, leaving 16 bases not matched to a gene. Germline V gene lookup returns CDR1 KGHSH and CDR2 LQKENI. The CDR3 sequence is 17 residues long. CDR3 region: CASSPPGRGASPLKAFF. DNA of the CDR3: TGTGCCAGCTCACCACCGGGCAGGGGGGCAAGCCCACTGAAAGCTTTCTTT.

On this clonotype: The CDR3 carries no conserved terminal phenylalanine or tryptophan, so it likely arises from a read error. V gene TRBV27 combines with J gene TRBJ1-5; unclear D gene. The V gene's germline CDR1 is MNHEY and CDR2 SMNVEV (reference sequence). Trimming left V 10 bases short and J 5 bases short, with 9 bases between. The CDR3 runs to 11 residues. The CDR3 region has the DNA TGTGCCACCCAGCACCATCAGCCCCAGCATCTT. It yields the protein CATQHHQPQHL.

The chain links TRBV7-4 to TRBJ2-7, with D tentatively TRBD1 (5 bases). Trimming took 0 bases from V and 0 from J, leaving 6 bases between them. This CDR3 contains 14 residues. Germline V gene data show CDR1 as SGHVT and CDR2 as SQSDAQ. For the CDR3, the DNA is TGTGCCAGCAGCTTAGCGGACAACTCCTACGAGCAGTACTTC. Translated, it gives CASSLADNSYEQYF. Full variable domain (missing parts from reference TRBV7-4 and TRBJ2-7): GAGVSQSPRYKVAKRGRDVALRCDSISGHVTLYWYRQTLGQGSEVLTYSQSDAQRDKSGRPSGRFSAERPERSVSTLKIQRTEQGDSAVYLCASSLADNSYEQYFGPGTRLTVT.

This clonotype appeared many times. The V and J genes are TRBV2 and TRBJ1-4, with D unclear. Trimming stripped 8 bases from V and 5 bases from J, with 18 bases between. CDR3 length: 15 amino acids. The germline V gene has CDR1 SNHLY and CDR2 FYNNEI. The CDR3 protein is CASRLTKGGNEKLFF. The CDR3 region has the DNA TGTGCCAGCCGACTCACCAAGGGTGGAAATGAAAAACTGTTTTTT.

The chain joins TRBV6-1 to TRBJ1-5, with D maybe TRBD1 (6 bases). Germline CDR1 is MNHNS and CDR2 is SASEGT. This CDR3 is 16 amino acids long. Between the trimmed V and J ends, which lost 0 bases and 3 bases, there was a span of 12 bases. CDR3 nucleotide sequence: TGTGCCAGCAGTGAAGCGCCAGGGGCCATCAATCAGCCCCAGCATTTT. It is translated as CASSEAPGAINQPQHF.

This clonotype was seen at least ten times. The chain recombines TRBV20-1 with TRBJ2-5; TRBD1 or TRBD2 may be the D gene (5 bases each). Germline lookup yields CDR1 DFQATT and CDR2 SNEGSKA (reference sequence). Between the trimmed V and J ends, which lost 5 bases and 5 bases, there was a span of 15 bases. The CDR3 has 13 amino acids. CDR3 DNA: TGCAGTGCTCCACACGGGTGGGGGGAGACCCAGTACTTC. Translated, it gives CSAPHGWGETQYF.

This chain uses TRBV5-1 with TRBJ1-1; D is uncertain. V was pared by 0 bases and J by 6 bases, with 18 bases between. This CDR3 contains 16 residues. Germline V gene sequence: CDR1 SGHRS, CDR2 YFSETQ. The CDR3 loop reads CASSLVGERANPEAFF. The CDR3 nucleotides are TGCGCCAGCAGCTTGGTGGGAGAGAGGGCCAACCCTGAAGCTTTCTTT.

The chain joins TRBV7-2 to TRBJ2-7, with 9 bases aligning to TRBD1. V lost 6 bases and J lost 6; bases outside the gene matches: 9. Germline CDR1 is SGHTA and CDR2 is FQGNSA. The CDR3 totals 14 residues. The CDR3 coding sequence is TGTGCCAGCAGTAGGCAGGGACAGGGATTCGAGCAGTACTTC. It is translated as CASSRQGQGFEQYF.

This clonotype has ten or more counts. The chain joins TRBV7-8 to TRBJ2-1, with unresolved D. Germline V gene data show CDR1 as SGHVS and CDR2 as FQNEAQ. Trimming removed 0 bases at V and 4 bases at J, with 13 bases between. CDR3 length equals 16 residues. CDR3 loop: CASSLARIGLYNEQFF. The CDR3 DNA sequence: TGTGCCAGCAGCTTAGCGCGAATCGGGCTTTACAATGAGCAGTTCTTC.

This rearrangement joins TRBV7-3 to TRBJ2-2; D call uncertain. Trimming took 5 bases from V and 5 from J, leaving 18 bases between them. CDR3 length equals 16 residues. CDR1 is SGHTA, CDR2 FQGTGA, per germline. The CDR3 sequence: CASSTSGSQVTGELFF. CDR3 nucleotide sequence: TGTGCCAGCAGCACCAGTGGTTCGCAGGTGACCGGGGAGCTGTTTTTT.

The J gene is TRBJ2-6, the V gene TRBV18; 8 bases agree with TRBD1. Looked up from germline, CDR1 is KGHSH and CDR2 is LQKENI. V lost 5 bases, J lost 0 bases, and 12 bases stayed unmatched. The CDR3 sequence is 19 residues long. The CDR3 DNA is TGTGCCAGCTCAACAAAGGACAGGGTGAGTCCCTCTGGGGCCAACGTCCTGACTTTC. Encoded protein: CASSTKDRVSPSGANVLTF.

This clonotype was seen only a few times. This is likely a read error, given that the CDR3 carries no conserved phenylalanine or tryptophan at its end. The chain carries TRBV27 and TRBJ1-1; D call uncertain. Between the trimmed V and J ends, which lost 6 bases and 0 bases, there was a span of 8 bases. From germline, CDR1 is MNHEY and CDR2 SMNVEV (reference sequence). The CDR3 is 13 residues long. CDR3 protein: CASSPVMNTEAFS. The CDR3 coding sequence is TGTGCCAGCAGCCCCGTCATGAACACTGAAGCTTTCTCT.

This clonotype has a count of ten or more. The rearrangement uses TRBV2 and TRBJ2-5; D is undetermined. Looked up from germline, CDR1 is SNHLY and CDR2 is FYNNEI. The ends were cut back, 1 base at V and 1 base at J, with 4 bases in the middle. The CDR3 loop spans 13 amino acids. CDR3 sequence (DNA): TGTGCCAGCAGTGAAGGCGGCCAAGAGACCCAGTACTTC. As protein: CASSEGGQETQYF.

The chain combines TRBV27 with TRBJ1-5; 7 bases map to TRBD1. V shed 4 bases, J shed 5 bases, and the junction held 5 bases outside the gene matches. This CDR3 has 14 amino acids. CDR1 is MNHEY and CDR2 is SMNVEV in the germline V gene (reference sequence). The CDR3 coding sequence is TGTGCCAGCAGTTCTGACAGGGCCCATCAGCCCCAGCATTTT. This translates into CASSSDRAHQPQHF.

This rearrangement joins TRBV3-1 to TRBJ2-1; 7 bases are shared with TRBD2. V was clipped by 5 bases and J by 4 bases; unmatched bases: 11. The CDR3 extends over 16 amino acids. Germline V gene lookup returns CDR1 LGHDT and CDR2 YNNKEL (reference sequence). CDR3 DNA sequence: TGTGCCAGCAGCGTAGTTGTCGGGGGGTCTTACAATGAGCAGTTCTTC. Encoded protein: CASSVVVGGSYNEQFF.

This clonotype was counted many times. The chain carries TRBV7-8 and TRBJ2-5; a possible D gene is TRBD2 (6 bases). V lost 2 bases to trimming and J lost 5 bases, with 24 bases between them. The CDR3 extends over 18 amino acids. In germline, CDR1 is SGHVS, CDR2 FQNEAQ. The CDR3 reads CASSLWGVVAVGRETQYF. CDR3 bases: TGTGCCAGCAGCTTATGGGGAGTGGTAGCGGTGGGTCGGGAGACCCAGTACTTC.

This chain joins TRBV6-2 or TRBV6-3 and TRBJ2-5; 9 bases fit TRBD2. This CDR3 has 14 residues. Germline CDR1 reads MNHEY; CDR2 reads SVGEGT. The ends lost 4 bases at V and 5 bases at J; junction bases unmatched: 5. CDR3 bases: TGTGCCAGCAGTTCCGCGGGGGGGCTGGAGACCCAGTACTTC. This sequence encodes CASSSAGGLETQYF.

This clonotype showed up just a few times. V gene TRBV14 combines with J gene TRBJ2-7, with TRBD1 identical over 7 bases. The germline V gene has CDR1 SGHDN and CDR2 FVKESK. Trimming at V came to 4 bases and at J to 5 bases, leaving 5 bases not matched to a gene. This CDR3 has 13 residues. This CDR3 is CASSRQGPDEQYF. The CDR3 nucleotides are TGTGCCAGCAGCCGACAGGGTCCTGACGAGCAGTACTTC.

Here the CDR3 DNA reads TGTGCCAGCACTCGGCCTCCATGGGAGCTGTTTTTT. Residues: CASTRPPWELFF. The chain is built from TRBV6-1 and TRBJ2-2, with D unclear. The CDR3 spans 12 residues. The V end lost 7 bases, the J end lost 9 bases, and 12 bases lay between the germline ends. CDR1 MNHNS and CDR2 SASEGT come from the germline V gene.

This sequence joins TRBV12-3 or TRBV12-4 and TRBJ2-1; 11 bases map to TRBD2. The J segment lost 5 bases and the V segment lost 4 bases, leaving 13 bases of the junction unmatched. The CDR3 covers 18 residues. As DNA, the CDR3 is TGTGCCAGCAGTTATAGCGGGAGGGGGCCCGGACACAACAATGAGCAGTTCTTC. As protein: CASSYSGRGPGHNNEQFF.

This clonotype was counted a few times. The genes are TRBV11-2 and TRBJ2-7; TRBD1 aligns across 12 bases. This CDR3 is built from 16 residues. J lost 6 bases, V lost 2 bases, and 8 bases had no gene match. Germline CDR1 SGHAT, CDR2 FQNNGV. CDR3 in amino acids: CASSLIPGQGAVEQYF. CDR3 in DNA: TGTGCCAGCAGCTTAATCCCGGGACAGGGGGCCGTCGAGCAGTACTTC.